The 22 T cell receptor beta chains below come from one sample, sequenced in a study of T cells in localized non-small cell lung cancer. Generated by immunoSEQ multiplex PCR, the TCRdb table keeps only in-frame clones and is missing some. The sample lists about 21,000 clones, roughly 83% occurring once. Sequencing was performed on peripheral blood, taken before any cancer treatment. The receptor set was obtained from a man aged 40 to 70 with stage I lung adenocarcinoma.

This clone was counted a single time. This chain joins TRBV7-2 and TRBJ2-3; D is ambiguous. Germline assignment: CDR1 SGHTA and CDR2 FQGNSA. The CDR3 is 14 amino acids. Trimming shortened V by 0 bases and J by 0 bases, and 4 bases separated the two germline ends. The CDR3 protein is CASSLAGSTDTQYF. The CDR3 coding sequence is TGTGCCAGCAGCTTAGCTGGCAGCACAGATACGCAGTATTTT. The variable domain in full, completed from reference TRBV7-2 and TRBJ2-3, reads GAGVSQSPSNKVTEKGKDVELRCDPISGHTALYWYRQSLGQGLEFLIYFQGNSAPDKSGLPSDRFSAERTGGSVSTLTIQRTQQEDSAVYLCASSLAGSTDTQYFGPGTRLTVL.

J is TRBJ1-6 and V is TRBV4-3; D is possibly TRBD1 (5 bases). V gave up 0 bases and J gave up 8 bases, with 14 bases separating them. This CDR3 has 16 amino acids. Germline V gene lookup returns CDR1 LGHNA and CDR2 YSLEER. The CDR3 region is CASSQDGTDGDSPLHF. For the CDR3, the DNA is TGCGCCAGCAGCCAAGACGGGACGGATGGGGATTCACCCCTCCACTTT.

This clone is a singleton in its sample. The chain joins TRBV5-1 to TRBJ2-5, with a weak D call TRBD1 (6 bases). Between the trimmed V and J ends, which lost 4 bases and 9 bases, there was a span of 25 bases. The CDR3 has 16 residues. Germline-derived CDR1 and CDR2 are SGHRS and YFSETQ. The CDR3 loop reads CASSRTRQEDPRAQYF. CDR3 coding DNA: TGCGCCAGCAGCCGGACCCGACAGGAAGACCCTAGGGCCCAGTACTTC.

The chain is built from TRBV7-2 and TRBJ2-7, with D perhaps TRBD1 or TRBD2 (5 bases each). Germline V gene data show CDR1 as SGHTA and CDR2 as FQGNSA. This CDR3 comprises 16 residues. Trimming took off 3 bases at V and 1 base at J, with 16 bases between the two ends. The CDR3 region is CASSLRGVGESYEQYF. The CDR3 nucleotides are TGTGCCAGCAGCTTGAGAGGGGTGGGAGAGTCCTACGAGCAGTACTTC.

The V and J genes are TRBV7-9 and TRBJ2-3; no reliable D call. Trimming took off 5 bases at V and 10 bases at J, with 7 bases between the two ends. Germline CDR1 and CDR2: SEHNR and FQNEAQ (reference sequence). CDR3 length equals 10 residues. This CDR3 is CASSGEAQYF. The CDR3 DNA sequence: TGTGCCAGCAGCGGGGAAGCGCAGTATTTT.

The sample holds a few counts of this clone. The chain employs TRBV27 and TRBJ2-3, with no clear D. The CDR3 totals 13 residues. CDR1 MNHEY and CDR2 SMNVEV come from the germline V gene (reference sequence). V dropped 8 bases and J dropped 6 bases, with 15 bases sitting between them. For the CDR3, the DNA is TGTGCCAGCGGGCCCCAGGTTTGGGATACGCAGTATTTT. It yields the protein CASGPQVWDTQYF.

A single count supports this clone. The V and J genes are TRBV28 and TRBJ1-3, with D possibly being TRBD1 (6 bases). Looked up from germline, CDR1 is MDHEN and CDR2 is SYDVKM. Between the trimmed V and J ends, which lost 2 bases and 11 bases, there was a span of 13 bases. The CDR3 contains 13 residues. The CDR3 sequence: CASSLRQAPSIYF. Written as DNA, the CDR3 is TGTGCCAGCAGTTTACGACAGGCTCCATCCATATATTTT.

The rearrangement joins TRBV5-6 to TRBJ2-7; D gene ambiguous. Germline V gives CDR1 SGHDT, CDR2 YYEEEE. Trimming removed 2 bases from V and 7 bases from J, with 10 bases in between. The CDR3 contains 12 residues. Written as DNA, the CDR3 is TGTGCCAGCAGCTTAGATTTGGAGGAGCAGTACTTC. Protein product: CASSLDLEEQYF.

The chain carries TRBV4-2 and TRBJ1-5; D is uncertain. V gave up 1 base and J gave up 7 bases, with 14 bases separating them. The CDR3 is made up of 15 amino acids. The germline CDR1 and CDR2 sequences are LGHNA and YNFKEQ. CDR3 amino acids: CASSQGFRVRQPQHF. The CDR3 DNA is TGTGCCAGCAGCCAAGGATTCCGGGTACGCCAGCCCCAGCATTTT.

V is TRBV7-2 and J is TRBJ1-4; tentatively, D is TRBD1 (6 bases). The CDR3 runs to 16 residues. The germline V and J ends were trimmed by 5 bases and 0 bases, with 13 bases remaining between them. Per the germline V gene, CDR1 is SGHTA and CDR2 is FQGNSA. The CDR3: CASSLRKGATNEKLFF. As DNA, the CDR3 is TGTGCCAGCAGCCTCCGTAAGGGGGCAACTAATGAAAAACTGTTTTTT.

The chain employs TRBV21-1 and TRBJ2-3; the DNA was not used to check the table's D call, TRBD2. TRBV21-1 is noted as a pseudogene. This CDR3 comprises 18 residues. The CDR3 region is CASSPWTSGGVSTDTQYF. The CDR3 DNA sequence: TGTGCCAGCAGCCCCTGGACTAGCGGGGGGGTCAGCACAGATACGCAGTATTTT.

The V and J genes are TRBV18 and TRBJ2-3, with D perhaps TRBD1 (5 bases). The CDR3 is 15 residues long. The V end was cut by 3 bases, the J end by 0 bases, with 10 bases between. Germline lookup yields CDR1 KGHSH and CDR2 LQKENI. The CDR3 nucleotides read TGTGCCAGCTCACCGGGGCAGCTTAGCACAGATACGCAGTATTTT. Amino acids: CASSPGQLSTDTQYF.

The CDR3 here is CASSPSGSGANVLTF. The CDR3 DNA reads TGTGCCAGCAGCCCTAGCGGGTCTGGGGCCAACGTCCTGACTTTC. The chain combines TRBV7-3 with TRBJ2-6, with 8 bases fitting TRBD2. V gave up 5 bases and J gave up 1 base; unmatched junction bases: 1. The CDR3 extends over 15 amino acids. Germline V gene data show CDR1 as SGHTA and CDR2 as FQGTGA.

In this sample, this clone turned up a few times. V is TRBV19 and J is TRBJ2-3; TRBD2 is a possible D gene (6 bases). V gave up 4 bases and J gave up 1 base, with 12 bases separating them. The CDR3 spans 15 residues. CDR1 LNHDA and CDR2 SQIVND come from the germline V gene (reference sequence). CDR3 bases: TGTGCCAGTAGTACGGCGGGACCGGGCACAGATACGCAGTATTTT. Residues: CASSTAGPGTDTQYF.

The genes are TRBV15 and TRBJ2-3; D is unresolved. CDR1 and CDR2 from the germline V gene are LNHNV and YYDKDF (reference sequence). Trimming pared 0 bases from V and 6 bases from J, leaving 4 bases between. The CDR3 covers 12 residues. CDR3 protein: CATSRDQDTQYF. Here the CDR3 DNA reads TGTGCCACCAGCAGAGATCAGGATACGCAGTATTTT.

The chain employs TRBV4-3 and TRBJ2-3; D is unresolved. V dropped 4 bases and J dropped 5 bases, with 13 bases sitting between them. Germline V CDR1 and CDR2: LGHNA, YSLEER. The length of the CDR3 is 14 residues. In DNA form, the CDR3 reads TGCGCCAGCAGCCCAAGAACTCCCGAAGATACGCAGTATTTT. Translated, it gives CASSPRTPEDTQYF.

The J gene is TRBJ2-3, the V gene TRBV28, with D perhaps matching TRBD1 (6 bases). The CDR3 is made up of 15 amino acids. CDR1 is MDHEN and CDR2 is SYDVKM in the germline V gene. The V end lost 6 bases, the J end lost 1 base, and 14 bases lay between the germline ends. The CDR3 DNA sequence: TGTGCCAGCAGCCCCAGGGGCGCGGGCACAGATACGCAGTATTTT. Encoded protein: CASSPRGAGTDTQYF.

The DNA of the CDR3 is TGTGCCAGCAGCTTAGGGGCGGGAGGGATAGAGACCCAGTACTTC. As protein: CASSLGAGGIETQYF. The J gene is TRBJ2-5, the V gene TRBV7-2, with 9 bases identical to TRBD2. Germline CDR1 is SGHTA and CDR2 is FQGNSA. This CDR3 has 15 residues. V shed 1 base, J shed 4 bases, and the junction held 4 bases outside the gene matches.

The CDR3 sequence: CASSSISGNEQFF. CDR3 nucleotide sequence: TGTGCCAGCAGTAGTATCTCAGGGAATGAGCAGTTCTTC. The chain carries TRBV6-4 and TRBJ2-1; possibly TRBD1 for D (5 bases). The length of the CDR3 is 13 residues. Germline-derived CDR1 and CDR2 are MRHNA and SNTAGT. Trimming took 5 bases from V and 7 from J, leaving 12 bases between them.

The J gene is TRBJ2-7, the V gene TRBV4-1; 9 bases match TRBD1. Germline CDR1 MGHRA, CDR2 YSYEKL. This CDR3 region has 15 residues. With 5 bases clipped from V and 2 bases from J, the junction kept 7 bases outside the gene matches. CDR3 nucleotides: TGCGCCAGCAGCGAAATTGGGACAGGGCCCTACGAGCAGTACTTC. Protein product: CASSEIGTGPYEQYF.

The chain is built from TRBV6-6 and TRBJ2-1; 8 bases agree with TRBD1. V gave up 7 bases and J gave up 0 bases; unmatched junction bases: 5. The CDR3 runs to 15 residues. Germline CDR1 MNHNY, CDR2 SVGAGI (reference sequence). The CDR3 DNA reads as TGTGCCAGCACTGGAACAGGGGGCTCCTACAATGAGCAGTTCTTC. Amino acid sequence: CASTGTGGSYNEQFF.

The V call is TRBV5-5, the J call TRBJ2-2, with D perhaps TRBD2 (7 bases). The CDR3 contains 15 residues. Germline V gene sequence: CDR1 SGHKS, CDR2 YYEKEE (reference sequence). V was shortened by 4 bases and J by 5 bases, with 15 bases between the two germline ends. CDR3 bases: TGTGCCAGCAGCGGCGGAAGCGGGACAACCGGGGAGCTGTTTTTT. It encodes CASSGGSGTTGELFF. The full variable domain, rest sourced from reference TRBV5-5 and TRBJ2-2, is DAGVTQSPTHLIKTRGQQVTLRCSPISGHKSVSWYQQVLGQGPQFIFQYYEKEERGRGNFPDRFSARQFPNYSSELNVNALLLGDSALYLCASSGGSGTTGELFFGEGSRLTVL.